The present T cell receptor delta chain was sequenced within a study of human gamma delta and Vdelta1 T cells. CDR3 length: 19 amino acids. Trimming took 0 bases from V and 5 from J; bases not matched to a gene: 16. Germline V gives CDR1 TSWWSYY, CDR2 QGS. This clone has just a few counts. The antigen is unknown. Findings of the study overall: Reportedly, Delta One T cells were polyclonal and broadly targeted acute myeloid leukemia.

TCRdb re-called the PCR reads via CATT. The data show several thousand delta-chain clones, approximately 36% seen once. Sequencing input: Vdelta1 gamma-delta T cells from blood grown in culture (DOT cells). The V call is TRDV1, the J call TRDJ1; 9 bases match TRDD3. The clonotype was recovered from a human donor in good health. Written as DNA, the CDR3 is TGTGCTCTTGGGGAACTCAACTCATGGGGGATATACGGGGCAGATAAACTCATCTTT. Protein product: CALGELNSWGIYGADKLIF.